The T cell receptor beta chain under discussion was sequenced for a study of sequential checkpoint blockade in melanoma. V lost 6 bases, J lost 3 bases, and 12 bases lay in between. Looked up from germline, CDR1 is KGHSH and CDR2 is LQKENI. The CDR3 spans 13 residues. Sequencing used immunoSEQ multiplex PCR; TCRdb keeps in-frame clones, though not all of them. The sample includes around 800 clones, around 27% of them seen just once. Treatment noted: randomized to nivolumab then ipilimumab (arm A) or the reverse (arm B). This clonotype was sampled from a human donor with melanoma. The chain combines TRBV18 with TRBJ2-7, with D unresolved. The sequenced sample was tumor tissue (inferred from file names), obtained from a patient given nivolumab and ipilimumab in sequence. The CDR3 region is CASSPQDGYEQYF. The CDR3 coding sequence is TGTGCCAGCTCTCCTCAAGACGGCTACGAGCAGTACTTC.